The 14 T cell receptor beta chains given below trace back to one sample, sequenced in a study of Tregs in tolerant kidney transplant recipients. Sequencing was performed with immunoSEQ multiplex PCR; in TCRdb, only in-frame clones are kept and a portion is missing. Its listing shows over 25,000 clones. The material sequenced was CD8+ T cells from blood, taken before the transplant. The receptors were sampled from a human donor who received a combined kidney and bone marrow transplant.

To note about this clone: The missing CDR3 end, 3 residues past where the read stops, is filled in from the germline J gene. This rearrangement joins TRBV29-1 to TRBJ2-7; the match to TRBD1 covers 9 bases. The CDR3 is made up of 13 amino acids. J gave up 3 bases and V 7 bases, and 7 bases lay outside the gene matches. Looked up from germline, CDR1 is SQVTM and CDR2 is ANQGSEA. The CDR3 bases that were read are TGCAGCGCGGGACAGGGCATAAACTACGAG. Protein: CSAGQGINYE. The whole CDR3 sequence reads CSAGQGINYEQYF.

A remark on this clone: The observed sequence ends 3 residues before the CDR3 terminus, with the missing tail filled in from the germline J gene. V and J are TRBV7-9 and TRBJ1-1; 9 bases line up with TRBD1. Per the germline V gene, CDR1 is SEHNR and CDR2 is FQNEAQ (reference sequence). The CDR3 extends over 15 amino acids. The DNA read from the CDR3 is TGTGCCAGCATTTTCTTCTCCGGGGACAGGGCCGAA. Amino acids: CASIFFSGDRAE. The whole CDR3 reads CASIFFSGDRAEAFF.

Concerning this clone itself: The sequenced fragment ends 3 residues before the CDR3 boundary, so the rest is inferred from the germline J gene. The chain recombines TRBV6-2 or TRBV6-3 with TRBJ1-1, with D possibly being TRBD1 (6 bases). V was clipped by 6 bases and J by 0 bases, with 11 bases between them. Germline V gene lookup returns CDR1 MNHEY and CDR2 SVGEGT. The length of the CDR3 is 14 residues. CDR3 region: CASSAGQMNTEAFF. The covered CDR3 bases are TGTGCCAGCAGCGCCGGACAGATGAACACTGAA.

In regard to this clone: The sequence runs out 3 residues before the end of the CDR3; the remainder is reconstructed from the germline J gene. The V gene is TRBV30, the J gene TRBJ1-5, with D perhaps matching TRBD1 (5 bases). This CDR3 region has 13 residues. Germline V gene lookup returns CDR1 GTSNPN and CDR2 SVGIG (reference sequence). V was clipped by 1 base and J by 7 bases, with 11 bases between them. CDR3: CAWSESGRQPQHF. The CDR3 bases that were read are TGTGCCTGGAGTGAGTCAGGGCGACAGCCC.

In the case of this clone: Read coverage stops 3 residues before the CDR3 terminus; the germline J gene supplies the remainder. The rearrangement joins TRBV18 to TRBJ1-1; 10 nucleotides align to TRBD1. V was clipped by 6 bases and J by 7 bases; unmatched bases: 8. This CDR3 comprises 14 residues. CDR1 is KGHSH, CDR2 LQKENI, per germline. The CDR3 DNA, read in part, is TGTGCCAGCTCCTTGACAGGGGGCGAGGATGAA. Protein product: CASSLTGGEDE. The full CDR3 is CASSLTGGEDEAFF.

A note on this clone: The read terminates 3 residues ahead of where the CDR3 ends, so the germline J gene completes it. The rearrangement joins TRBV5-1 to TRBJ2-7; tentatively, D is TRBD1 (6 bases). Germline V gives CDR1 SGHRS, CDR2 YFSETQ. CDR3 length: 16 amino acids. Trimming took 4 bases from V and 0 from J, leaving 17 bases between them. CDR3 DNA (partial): TGCGCCAGCAGCCTCAGGGGCCTAATGAGCTCCTACGAG. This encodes CASSLRGLMSSYE. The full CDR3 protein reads CASSLRGLMSSYEQYF.

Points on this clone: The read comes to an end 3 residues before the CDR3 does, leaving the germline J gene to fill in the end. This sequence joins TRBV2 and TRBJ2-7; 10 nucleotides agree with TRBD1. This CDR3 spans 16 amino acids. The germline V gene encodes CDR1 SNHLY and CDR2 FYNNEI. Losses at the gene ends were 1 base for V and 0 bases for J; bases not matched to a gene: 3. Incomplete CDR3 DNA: TGTGCCAGCAGTGAAGTGGACAGGGGGAGCTCCTACGAG. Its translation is CASSEVDRGSSYE. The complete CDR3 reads CASSEVDRGSSYEQYF.

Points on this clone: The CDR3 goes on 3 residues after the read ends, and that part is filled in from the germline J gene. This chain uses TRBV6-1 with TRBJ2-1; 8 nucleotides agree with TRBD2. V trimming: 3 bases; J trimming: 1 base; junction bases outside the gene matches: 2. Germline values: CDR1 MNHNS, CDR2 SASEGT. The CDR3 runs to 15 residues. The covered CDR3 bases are TGTGCCAGCAGTGATGCTAGCGGGTCCTACAATGAG. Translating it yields CASSDASGSYNE. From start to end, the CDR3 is CASSDASGSYNEQFF.

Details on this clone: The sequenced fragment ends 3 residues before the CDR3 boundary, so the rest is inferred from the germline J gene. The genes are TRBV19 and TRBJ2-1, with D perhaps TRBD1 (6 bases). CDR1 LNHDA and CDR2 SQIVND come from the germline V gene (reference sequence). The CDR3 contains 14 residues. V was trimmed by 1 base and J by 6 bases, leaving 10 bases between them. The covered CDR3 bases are TGTGCCAGTAGTATAGTTACAGGGCCCAATGAG. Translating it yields CASSIVTGPNE. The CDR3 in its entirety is CASSIVTGPNEQFF. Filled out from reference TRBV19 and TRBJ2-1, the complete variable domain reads DGGITQSPKYLFRKEGQNVTLSCEQNLNHDAMYWYRQDPGQGLRLIYYSQIVNDFQKGDIAEGYSVSREKKESFPLTVTSAQKNPTAFYLCASSIVTGPNEQFFGPGTRLTVL.

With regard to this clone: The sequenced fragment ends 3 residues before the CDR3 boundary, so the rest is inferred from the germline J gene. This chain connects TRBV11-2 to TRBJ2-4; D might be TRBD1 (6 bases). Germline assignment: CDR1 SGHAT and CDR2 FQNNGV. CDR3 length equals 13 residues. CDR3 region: CASGPPRGDIQYF. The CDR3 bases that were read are TGTGCCAGCGGACCCCCCAGGGGAGATATT.

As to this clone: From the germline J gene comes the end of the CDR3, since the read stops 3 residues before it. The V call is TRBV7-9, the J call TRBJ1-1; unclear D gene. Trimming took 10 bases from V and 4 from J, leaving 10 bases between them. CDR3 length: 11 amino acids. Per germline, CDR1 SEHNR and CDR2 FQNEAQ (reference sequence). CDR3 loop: CATRTGTEAFF. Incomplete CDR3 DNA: TGTGCCACACGAACCGGCACTGAA.

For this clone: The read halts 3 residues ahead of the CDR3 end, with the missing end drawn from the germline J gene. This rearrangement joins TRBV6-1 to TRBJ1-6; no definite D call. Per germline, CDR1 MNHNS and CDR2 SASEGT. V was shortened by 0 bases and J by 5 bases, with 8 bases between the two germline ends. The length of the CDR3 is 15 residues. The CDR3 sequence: CASSEAWPNNSPLHF. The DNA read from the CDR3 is TGTGCCAGCAGTGAAGCGTGGCCGAATAATTCACCC.

This CDR3 is CASSLAGTGTYEQYF. The CDR3 DNA, read in part, is TGTGCCAGCAGCTTAGCAGGGACAGGCACCTACGAG. The rearrangement links TRBV7-2 to TRBJ2-7; 8 nucleotides line up with TRBD1. The read terminates 3 residues before the CDR3 end, so the remaining end is supplied by the germline J gene. J gave up 2 bases and V 0 bases, and 3 bases lay outside the gene matches. CDR1 and CDR2 (germline): SGHTA, FQGNSA. The CDR3 spans 15 residues. Filled out from reference TRBV7-2 and TRBJ2-7, the complete variable domain reads GAGVSQSPSNKVTEKGKDVELRCDPISGHTALYWYRQSLGQGLEFLIYFQGNSAPDKSGLPSDRFSAERTGGSVSTLTIQRTQQEDSAVYLCASSLAGTGTYEQYFGPGTRLTVT.

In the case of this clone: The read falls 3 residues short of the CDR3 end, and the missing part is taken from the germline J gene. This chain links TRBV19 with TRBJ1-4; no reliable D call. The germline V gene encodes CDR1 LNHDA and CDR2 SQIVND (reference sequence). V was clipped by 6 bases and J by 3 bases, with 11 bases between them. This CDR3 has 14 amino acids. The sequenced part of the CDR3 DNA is TGTGCCAGTAGCGACAATCACTCTAATGAAAAA. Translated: CASSDNHSNEK. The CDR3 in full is CASSDNHSNEKLFF.